This T cell receptor (beta chain) was retrieved from a study of blood T cells in healthy people across ages (dated by TCRdb to about 2015). Context from the whole study: In model experiments, template switching captured roughly one uniquely barcoded TCR beta cDNA molecule for every two T cells. Donors were grouped into four age groups: young (average roughly 16 years), middle-aged (39), aged (around 66) and long-lived (about 89). To avoid experimental bias, donors of different ages were distributed randomly across sequencing lanes. Age-related changes in TCR beta repertoire diversity were measured in the study by deep sequencing normalized with unique cDNA molecular identifiers. Two additional independent replicas of 1 million unique cDNA reads from the same blood draw were analyzed for two donors (one aged 18 to 30 and one aged 80 or older). Study-level results and caveats: Estimates of total diversity from one million sequenced T cells were regarded as lower bounds and underestimates. Compared with the aged group, the long-lived group had more naive CD4+ T cells, fewer expanded clones and increased TCR diversity, a pattern suggesting age selection. Bulk unsorted PBMC profiling prevented conclusive comparison of naive and antigen-experienced compartments. A strong correlation was found between observed TCR beta diversity and the percentage of naive T cells measured by flow cytometry. Donor CMV infection status was unknown, potentially confounding age-related changes in expanded clonotypes. As age increased, observed TCR beta diversity per million T cells dropped in a roughly linear way, and a significant reduction was already evident by age about 40.

Reading from cysteine to phenylalanine, the CDR3 counts 13 amino acids. Just the 39-base CDR3 DNA is kept, in frame starting at base 1. CDR1 and CDR2 are read off the germline V gene as SQVTM and ANQGSEA. The library was prepared using 5' RACE. This sample was sequenced with an Illumina HiSeq 2500. A second PCR of roughly 6 to 11 cycles was run with a J-beta primer mix and a sample-barcoded 5' primer. A unique molecular identifier was introduced onto each TCR beta cDNA molecule by a template-switch 5' adaptor carrying 12 random nucleotides. At least 2.5 million CDR3-containing paired-end reads were obtained from each sample. All of the RNA was converted into first-strand cDNA using the Mint cDNA synthesis kit, with a TRBC-specific oligonucleotide serving as the primer. All cDNA was treated with uracil-DNA glycosylase and then went through a first 18-cycle PCR with the universal primers M1SS and BC2_uni_R. The original pipeline was this. Each sample was normalized by randomly selecting 1 million high-quality reads, each carrying a distinct molecular identifier. Reads sharing molecular identifiers were discarded rather than binned into consensus sequences. CDR3 identification, clonotype clustering and error correction used MiTCR with a Q25 quality threshold and the strictest error-elimination algorithm. Lower-bound total TCR beta diversity was estimated with a nonparametric unseen species model using Euler transformation. TCRdb applied fastp at Q25 and MiXCR to the public reads, then kept only in-frame beta chains. Each entry merges the rows of one CDR3 protein and shows their most common DNA and genes. TCRdb, not the authors, supplied the V and J calls. The sample has about 1 million distinct CDR3 sequences on record, around 45% of them singletons. The top ten hold 15% to 20% of the sample.

Donors were a few dozen systemically healthy Caucasian individuals from Russia aged roughly 6 to 90 years. Each donor gave 9.5 to 10 milliliters of peripheral blood, drawn into EDTA-treated Vacutainer tubes. Ficoll-Paque density-gradient centrifugation was used to isolate PBMCs, with at least 6 million per sample. Total RNA was extracted from PBMCs with Trizol reagent, with at least 6 micrograms obtained per sample. Naive CD45RAhigh/CD27high T cell percentages were measured by flow cytometry on a PBMC aliquot from every donor. As concerns this clonotype: Its recognized antigen is unknown. No base-level quality is on record; no much larger clone is a single base apart.

The sequence is built from TRBV29-1 and TRBJ1-1, with a tentative D gene TRBD1 over 6 matching bases. Sequenced sample: blood. The sequence came from a woman in her fifties or sixties in good health. The encoded CDR3 is CSSKYGDKSEAFF. The DNA reads as follows: TGCAGTTCTAAATACGGGGACAAATCTGAAGCTTTCTTT. Full variable domain (CDR3 extended with the reference TRBV29-1 and TRBJ1-1 proteins): SAVISQKPSRDICQRGTSLTIQCQVDSQVTMMFWYRQQPGQSLTLIATANQGSEATYESGFVIDKFPISRPNLTFSTLTVSNMSPEDSSIYLCSSKYGDKSEAFFGQGTRLTVV.